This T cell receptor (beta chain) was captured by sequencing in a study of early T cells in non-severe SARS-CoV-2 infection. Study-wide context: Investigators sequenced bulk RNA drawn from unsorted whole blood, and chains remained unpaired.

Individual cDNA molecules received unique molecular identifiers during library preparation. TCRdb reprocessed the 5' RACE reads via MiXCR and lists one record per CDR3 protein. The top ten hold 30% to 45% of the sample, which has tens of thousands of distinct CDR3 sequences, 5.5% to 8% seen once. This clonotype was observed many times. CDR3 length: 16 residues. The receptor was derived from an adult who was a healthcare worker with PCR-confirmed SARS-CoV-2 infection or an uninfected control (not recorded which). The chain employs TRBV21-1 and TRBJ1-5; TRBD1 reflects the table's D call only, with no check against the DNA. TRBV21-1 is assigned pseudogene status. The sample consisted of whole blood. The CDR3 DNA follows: TGTGCCAGCAGCAAAGGGGCGGGGAATAGCAATCAGCCCCAGCATTTT. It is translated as CASSKGAGNSNQPQHF.